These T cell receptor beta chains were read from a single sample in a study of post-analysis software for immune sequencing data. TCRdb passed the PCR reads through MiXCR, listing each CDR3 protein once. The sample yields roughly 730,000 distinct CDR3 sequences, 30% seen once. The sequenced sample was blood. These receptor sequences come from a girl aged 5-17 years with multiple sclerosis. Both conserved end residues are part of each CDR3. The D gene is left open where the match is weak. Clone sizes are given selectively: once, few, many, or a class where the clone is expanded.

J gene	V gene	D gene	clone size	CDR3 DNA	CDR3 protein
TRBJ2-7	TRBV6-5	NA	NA	TGTGCCAGCAGTCCCTCCCCGGAGACCACCTACGAGCAGTGCTTC	CASSPSPETTYEQCF
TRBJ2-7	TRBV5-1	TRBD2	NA	TGCGCCAGCAGCCGGGATCCAAGCGGGGGGTTAAGCGAGCAGTACTTC	CASSRDPSGGLSEQYF
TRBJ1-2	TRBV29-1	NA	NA	TGCAGCGTTGCCGGGGCAGGGAAGGGCTATGGCTACACCTTC	CSVAGAGKGYGYTF
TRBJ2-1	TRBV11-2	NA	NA	TGTGCCAGCAGCCCTTACAATTTCCATGAGCAGTTCTTC	CASSPYNFHEQFF
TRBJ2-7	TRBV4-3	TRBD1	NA	TGCGCCAGCAGCCGGGGCACAACAGGGGTTTACGAGCAGTACTTC	CASSRGTTGVYEQYF
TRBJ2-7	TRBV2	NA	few	TGTGCCAGCAGGAATCCCTACGAGCAGTACTTC	CASRNPYEQYF
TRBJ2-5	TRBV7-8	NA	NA	TGTGCCAGCAGCCTAGGCGCCCTAGGTATTTTTGCGTACTTC	CASSLGALGIFAYF
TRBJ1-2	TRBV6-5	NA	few	TGTGCCAGCAGTTACTACCGGAGACAGTCAACGGGCTACACCTTC	CASSYYRRQSTGYTF
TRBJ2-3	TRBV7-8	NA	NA	TGTGCCAGCAGCATCGGACTCCGAACTAGCACAGATACGCAGTATTTT	CASSIGLRTSTDTQYF
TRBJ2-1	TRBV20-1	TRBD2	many	TGCAGTGCTAGAGCGGGCTTACTAGCGGGGGCCTACAATGAGCAGTTCTTC	CSARAGLLAGAYNEQFF
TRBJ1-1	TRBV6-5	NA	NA	TGTGCCAGCAATAACAGGGTTGGCGCTGAAGCTTTCTTT	CASNNRVGAEAFF
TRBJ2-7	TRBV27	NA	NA	TGTGCCAGCAGTTTAATTGGCAGGGGAAGCTACGAGCAGTACTTC	CASSLIGRGSYEQYF
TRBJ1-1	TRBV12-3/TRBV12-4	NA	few	TGTGCCAGCAGTTTAGGGGGAAACGATAGGACTGAAGCTTTCTTT	CASSLGGNDRTEAFF
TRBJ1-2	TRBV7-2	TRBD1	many	TGTGCCAGCAGCCCGGACAGGAGAAACTATGGCTACACCTTC	CASSPDRRNYGYTF
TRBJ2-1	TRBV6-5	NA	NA	TGTGCCAGCAAGTTCACTATTACTGGAACAAATGAGCAGTTCTTC	CASKFTITGTNEQFF
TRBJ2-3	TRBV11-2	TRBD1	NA	TGTGCCAGCAGCGGAGGGGACAGGGCGGGGGATACGCAGTATTTT	CASSGGDRAGDTQYF
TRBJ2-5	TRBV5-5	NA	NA	TGTGCCAGCAGCCCCACAGGGTTGGAGCGAGAGACACAGTACTTC	CASSPTGLERETQYF
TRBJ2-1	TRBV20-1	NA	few	TGCAGTGCTAGAGATACGCGACAGCGCTACAATGAGCAGTTCTTC	CSARDTRQRYNEQFF
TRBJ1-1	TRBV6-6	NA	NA	TGTGCCAGCAGTTACCCCCGGGGTCGGGTAGGGGACACTGAAGCTTTCTTT	CASSYPRGRVGDTEAFF
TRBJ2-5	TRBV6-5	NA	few	TGTGCCAGCAGCCCAAGGGCTTATCAAGAGACCCAGTACTTC	CASSPRAYQETQYF
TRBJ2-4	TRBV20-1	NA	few	TGCAGTGCTTGGGCCGGAAACATTCAGTACTTC	CSAWAGNIQYF
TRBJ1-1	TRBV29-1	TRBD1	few	TGCAGCGTTGCAGGAGGGGGACAGGGGGACACTGAAGCTTTCTTT	CSVAGGGQGDTEAFF
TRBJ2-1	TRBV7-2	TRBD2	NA	TGTACCAGCAGCCGAATGACTAGCGGGAGCGAGGAGCAGTTCTTC	CTSSRMTSGSEEQFF
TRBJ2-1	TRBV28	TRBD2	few	TGTGCCAGCAGTTTCATAACTAGCGGGTGGAGCTCCTACAATGAGCAGTTCTTC	CASSFITSGWSSYNEQFF
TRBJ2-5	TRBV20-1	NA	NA	TGCAGTGCTGTATTTGGACAGCAAGAGACCCAGTACTTC	CSAVFGQQETQYF
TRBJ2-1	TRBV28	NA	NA	TGTTCCAGCGGAACGGGGATGTACAATGAGCAGTTCTTC	CSSGTGMYNEQFF
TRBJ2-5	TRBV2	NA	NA	TGTGCCAGCAGTACCAGGGTTGGGGAGCAGTACTTC	CASSTRVGEQYF
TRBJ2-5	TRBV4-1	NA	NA	TGCGCCAGCAGCCAAGATGGCGGCGGGGCGTACCAAGAGACCCAGTACTTC	CASSQDGGGAYQETQYF
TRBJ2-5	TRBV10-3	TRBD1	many	TGTGCCACCTCGGACAGGGGAGGAGAGACCCAGTACTTC	CATSDRGGETQYF
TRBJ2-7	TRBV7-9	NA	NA	TGTGCCAGCAGCTCGATGACGGGGTCCTACGAGCAGTACTTC	CASSSMTGSYEQYF
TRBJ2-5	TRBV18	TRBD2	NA	TGTGCCAGCTCACCCAGGACTAGCGGGAAAGAGACCCAGTACTTC	CASSPRTSGKETQYF
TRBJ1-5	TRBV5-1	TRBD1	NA	TGCGCCAGCAGCTTGGACACAGGGGGCACTCAGCCCCAGCATTTT	CASSLDTGGTQPQHF
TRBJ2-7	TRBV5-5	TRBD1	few	TGTGCCAGCAGCCTGCTTGGGCTCCTCGGGACAGGGGGCTACGAGCAGTACTTC	CASSLLGLLGTGGYEQYF
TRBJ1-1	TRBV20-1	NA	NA	TGCAGTGCTAGAGTCCGGAACACTGAAGCTTTCTTT	CSARVRNTEAFF
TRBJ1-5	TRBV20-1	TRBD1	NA	TGCAGTGCTAGAGGGTTTGTAGGGACAGGGGATCAGCCCCAGCATTTT	CSARGFVGTGDQPQHF
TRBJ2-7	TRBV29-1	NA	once	TGCAGCGTTGAAGGGACACTCTTTCTCAATGAGCAGTACTTC	CSVEGTLFLNEQYF
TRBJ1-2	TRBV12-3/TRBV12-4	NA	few	TGTGCCAGCAGTAACAGTAGAGCTAACTATGGCTACACCTTC	CASSNSRANYGYTF
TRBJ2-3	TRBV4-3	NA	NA	TGCGCCAGCAGCCAAGACAGGCTTGAGCGGACCAGCACAGATACGCAGTATTTT	CASSQDRLERTSTDTQYF
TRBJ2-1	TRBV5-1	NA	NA	TGCGCCAGCAGCTGGGGAACGGGATCCTCATACAATGAGCAGTTCTTC	CASSWGTGSSYNEQFF
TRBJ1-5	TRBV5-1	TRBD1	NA	TGCGCCAGGGACAGGCAATTAGGTCAGCCCCAGCATTTT	CARDRQLGQPQHF
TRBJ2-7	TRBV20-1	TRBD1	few	TGCAGTGCTACCGACCCGGGACAGGGGGTTTTCTACGAGCAGTACTTC	CSATDPGQGVFYEQYF